Each of the 27 T cell receptor beta chains below was sequenced from the same sample in a study of T cell responses to AZD1222 COVID-19 vaccine. Assay: immunoSEQ multiplex PCR; the TCRdb copy retains only in-frame clones and omits some. The sample contains 150,000 to 200,000 clones, roughly 90% of which appear only once. The source material was peripheral blood, sampled 28 days after the second AZD1222 dose. All receptors come from an adult who received the AZD1222 COVID-19 vaccine.

This clone was observed once. The V call is TRBV6-6, the J call TRBJ2-2, with 7 nucleotides matching TRBD1. Germline loops: CDR1 MNHNY, CDR2 SVGAGI (reference sequence). This CDR3 spans 16 amino acids. V gave up 7 bases and J gave up 7 bases; unmatched junction bases: 15. Here the CDR3 DNA reads TGTGCCAGCATTGTGTCCCCGACAGGGAGAGGCGGGGAGCTGTTTTTT. This encodes CASIVSPTGRGGELFF.

A remark on this clone: Other DNA sequences in this specimen translate into the identical CDR3. The chain is built from TRBV5-1 and TRBJ1-3, with D tentatively TRBD1 (5 bases). This CDR3 has 16 amino acids. CDR1 and CDR2 (germline): SGHRS, YFSETQ. V lost 4 bases and J lost 0, with 14 bases in between. CDR3 sequence reads: CASSLEGLSSGNTIYF. The CDR3 nucleotides read TGCGCCAGCAGCCTCGAGGGACTTTCCTCTGGAAACACCATATATTTT. Full variable domain (remainder filled in from reference TRBV5-1 and TRBJ1-3): KAGVTQTPRYLIKTRGQQVTLSCSPISGHRSVSWYQQTPGQGLQFLFEYFSETQRNKGNFPGRFSGRQFSNSRSEMNVSTLELGDSALYLCASSLEGLSSGNTIYFGEGSWLTVV.

The rearrangement uses TRBV28 and TRBJ1-3; TRBD1 might be the D (5 bases). There are 17 residues in the CDR3. Trimming shortened V by 6 bases and J by 0 bases, and 18 bases separated the two germline ends. Germline V gene lookup returns CDR1 MDHEN and CDR2 SYDVKM. CDR3 DNA sequence: TGTGCCAGCAGAAGATGGCAGGGATCCTCCTCTGGAAACACCATATATTTT. Protein sequence: CASRRWQGSSSGNTIYF.

J is TRBJ1-2 and V is TRBV7-2; the D gene is possibly TRBD1 (6 bases). The V end lost 2 bases, the J end lost 7 bases, and 20 bases lay between the germline ends. Germline lookup yields CDR1 SGHTA and CDR2 FQGNSA. The CDR3 covers 16 residues. CDR3 in amino acids: CASSLMSHRELSGYTF. The CDR3 DNA reads TGTGCCAGCAGCTTAATGAGTCACAGGGAACTTTCTGGCTACACCTTC.

V and J are TRBV28 and TRBJ1-3; weak D call: TRBD1 (6 bases). Trimming took 6 bases from V and 0 from J, leaving 12 bases between them. CDR3 length: 15 residues. Germline CDR1 MDHEN, CDR2 SYDVKM. The CDR3 DNA sequence: TGTGCCAGCAGCACCATCAGGGGCTCTGGAAACACCATATATTTT. It is translated as CASSTIRGSGNTIYF.

The rearrangement joins TRBV5-1 to TRBJ2-1, with 8 nucleotides matching TRBD2. The trim removed 1 base at V and 0 bases at J, leaving 3 bases unmatched. In germline, CDR1 is SGHRS, CDR2 YFSETQ. CDR3 length: 16 residues. In DNA, the CDR3 is TGCGCCAGCAGCTTGATAGCGGGGAGCTCCTACAATGAGCAGTTCTTC. Its protein is CASSLIAGSSYNEQFF. The full variable domain, in which reference TRBV5-1 and TRBJ2-1 provide the parts outside the CDR3, is KAGVTQTPRYLIKTRGQQVTLSCSPISGHRSVSWYQQTPGQGLQFLFEYFSETQRNKGNFPGRFSGRQFSNSRSEMNVSTLELGDSALYLCASSLIAGSSYNEQFFGPGTRLTVL.

The chain recombines TRBV10-2 with TRBJ2-7; 10 nucleotides agree with TRBD1. The CDR3 contains 14 residues. Germline V gene sequence: CDR1 WSHSY, CDR2 SAAADI. The J segment lost 4 bases and the V segment lost 6 bases, leaving 6 bases of the junction unmatched. The CDR3 protein is CASRLRDRGYEQYF. CDR3 DNA: TGCGCCAGCAGGCTCCGGGACAGGGGTTACGAGCAGTACTTC.

This sequence joins TRBV5-1 and TRBJ2-1, with 9 bases fitting TRBD1. CDR1 SGHRS and CDR2 YFSETQ come from the germline V gene. The J segment lost 7 bases and the V segment lost 0 bases, leaving 8 bases of the junction unmatched. The CDR3 covers 16 residues. The CDR3 protein is CASSLVAGTGMNEQFF. CDR3 sequence (DNA): TGCGCCAGCAGCTTGGTCGCCGGGACAGGGATGAATGAGCAGTTCTTC.

This clone is a singleton in its sample. V and J are TRBV2 and TRBJ2-1; no definite D call. Deletions cut 7 bases from V and 8 bases from J, with 18 bases between. This CDR3 has 14 amino acids. From germline, CDR1 is SNHLY and CDR2 FYNNEI. The CDR3 bases are TGTGCCAGCAAACGTTCCCCTCCGGTCGATGAGCAGTTCTTC. Amino acid sequence: CASKRSPPVDEQFF. The full variable domain, its missing parts supplied by reference TRBV2 and TRBJ2-1, is EPEVTQTPSHQVTQMGQEVILRCVPISNHLYFYWYRQILGQKVEFLVSFYNNEISEKSEIFDDQFSVERPDGSNFTLKIRSTKLEDSAMYFCASKRSPPVDEQFFGPGTRLTVL.

The chain employs TRBV7-5 and TRBJ2-6; the table names TRBD1, a call not compared with the DNA. TRBV7-5 is termed a pseudogene. This CDR3 contains 15 residues. CDR3 nucleotides: TGTGCCAGTCCGGGACAGCCCCTTGGGGCCAACGTCCTGACTTTC. This encodes CASPGQPLGANVLTF.

This chain joins TRBV28 and TRBJ2-7, with D maybe TRBD1 (5 bases). With 2 bases removed from V and 3 bases from J, the gap between germline ends came to 8 bases. This CDR3 contains 13 residues. The V gene's germline CDR1 is MDHEN and CDR2 SYDVKM. DNA of the CDR3: TGTGCCAGCAGTTTAGGGGCTTTCTACGAGCAGTACTTC. Translation gives CASSLGAFYEQYF.

V and J are TRBV9 and TRBJ2-1; D might be TRBD1 or TRBD2, each matching 5 bases. Germline V lookup: CDR1 SGDLS, CDR2 YYNGEE. V lost 3 bases and J 5 bases, leaving 21 bases between the germline ends. The CDR3 sequence is 17 residues long. The CDR3 loop reads CASSGTGTPMIHNEQFF. The CDR3 DNA is TGTGCCAGCAGCGGTACCGGGACCCCCATGATACACAATGAGCAGTTCTTC.

The V gene is TRBV6-5, the J gene TRBJ2-7, with TRBD1 matching 11 bases. CDR1 and CDR2 from the germline V gene are MNHEY and SVGAGI. V dropped 6 bases and J dropped 1; count of bases not matched to a gene: 2. The length of the CDR3 is 14 residues. CDR3 in DNA: TGTGCCAGCAGCTGGGACAGGGGGTCCTACGAGCAGTACTTC. It yields the protein CASSWDRGSYEQYF.

This chain connects TRBV4-1 to TRBJ2-5; D is unresolved. V was trimmed by 1 base and J by 2 bases, leaving 5 bases between them. The CDR3 contains 13 residues. From germline, CDR1 is MGHRA and CDR2 YSYEKL. For the CDR3, the DNA is TGCGCCAGCAGCCAAGGTATGCAAGAGACCCAGTACTTC. This translates into CASSQGMQETQYF.

This chain uses TRBV5-4 with TRBJ2-1; D gene uncertain. CDR3 length: 12 residues. The germline V gene encodes CDR1 SGHNT and CDR2 YYREEE (reference sequence). Trimming stripped 2 bases from V and 7 bases from J, with 7 bases between. In DNA form, the CDR3 reads TGTGCCAGCAGCTTTTCTGGAAATGAGCAGTTCTTC. Translation: CASSFSGNEQFF.

This sequence joins TRBV28 and TRBJ1-2; 8 nucleotides line up with TRBD1. The CDR3 covers 14 residues. Germline V CDR1 and CDR2: MDHEN, SYDVKM. Losses at the gene ends were 6 bases for V and 6 bases for J; bases not matched to a gene: 9. The CDR3 here is CASSQTGGEDGYTF. The CDR3 bases are TGTGCCAGCAGCCAAACAGGGGGAGAGGATGGCTACACCTTC.

The chain combines TRBV7-9 with TRBJ1-6, with unresolved D. This CDR3 is built from 16 residues. Germline V CDR1 and CDR2: SEHNR, FQNEAQ (reference sequence). V dropped 5 bases and J dropped 9 bases, with 20 bases sitting between them. The CDR3 spells CASSPPQALRGSPLHF. CDR3 in DNA: TGTGCCAGCAGCCCGCCCCAGGCTCTGCGAGGTTCACCCCTCCACTTT.

The chain has TRBV7-3 and TRBJ1-5, with 7 nucleotides matching TRBD1. Trimming cost V 2 bases and J 4 bases; bases outside gene matches: 11. Germline CDR1 and CDR2: SGHTA and FQGTGA. CDR3 length: 17 amino acids. CDR3 sequence reads: CASSLQQGLEENQPQHF. CDR3 DNA sequence: TGTGCCAGCAGCTTACAACAGGGGTTAGAAGAGAATCAGCCCCAGCATTTT. Combining the CDR3 with reference TRBV7-3 and TRBJ1-5 gives the whole variable domain GAGVSQTPSNKVTEKGKYVELRCDPISGHTALYWYRQSLGQGPEFLIYFQGTGAADDSGLPNDRFFAVRPEGSVSTLKIQRTERGDSAVYLCASSLQQGLEENQPQHFGDGTRLSIL.

This clone was recorded only once. The chain has TRBV2 and TRBJ2-2; 9 positions agree with TRBD1. The CDR3 is 15 amino acids. Germline CDR1 SNHLY, CDR2 FYNNEI. The V and J ends lost 4 bases and 4 bases, in that order; junction bases with no gene match: 4. The CDR3 spells CASSGRTGVTGELFF. The CDR3 DNA is TGTGCCAGCAGTGGACGGACAGGGGTCACCGGGGAGCTGTTTTTT. The full variable domain, rest sourced from reference TRBV2 and TRBJ2-2, is EPEVTQTPSHQVTQMGQEVILRCVPISNHLYFYWYRQILGQKVEFLVSFYNNEISEKSEIFDDQFSVERPDGSNFTLKIRSTKLEDSAMYFCASSGRTGVTGELFFGEGSRLTVL.

This chain uses TRBV2 with TRBJ2-5, with D perhaps matching TRBD1 or TRBD2 (6 bases each). Per the germline V gene, CDR1 is SNHLY and CDR2 is FYNNEI. Deletions cut 4 bases from V and 1 base from J, with 13 bases between. The CDR3 has 15 residues. Here the CDR3 DNA reads TGTGCCAGCAGTGCACAGGGAGGTGGCCAAGAGACCCAGTACTTC. This codes for CASSAQGGGQETQYF.

The chain uses TRBV13 and TRBJ2-3, with TRBD2 identical over 12 bases. This CDR3 is 16 amino acids long. J gave up 4 bases and V 1 base, and 3 bases lay outside the gene matches. Germline values: CDR1 PRHDT, CDR2 FYEKMQ (reference sequence). The CDR3 DNA reads as TGTGCCAGCAGCTTAGAGGCTAGCGGGGGGGCAGATACGCAGTATTTT. Residues: CASSLEASGGADTQYF.

This clone has just one count. This rearrangement joins TRBV28 to TRBJ2-1; D is undetermined. V gave up 6 bases and J gave up 8 bases, with 20 bases separating them. Germline V gene lookup returns CDR1 MDHEN and CDR2 SYDVKM. The CDR3 contains 15 residues. CDR3 nucleotides: TGTGCCAGCAGGGCCCGTCCAGCGAGTGGGGATGAGCAGTTCTTC. This translates into CASRARPASGDEQFF. The full variable domain, completed using reference TRBV28 and TRBJ2-1, is DVKVTQSSRYLVKRTGEKVFLECVQDMDHENMFWYRQDPGLGLRLIYFSYDVKMKEKGDIPEGYSVSREKKERFSLILESASTNQTSMYLCASRARPASGDEQFFGPGTRLTVL.

V usage is TRBV2 and J usage is TRBJ2-7, with D possibly called TRBD1 or TRBD2 (5 bases each). Trimming left V 6 bases short and J 4 bases short, with 13 bases between. Germline CDR1 is SNHLY and CDR2 is FYNNEI. The CDR3 runs to 13 residues. The CDR3 protein is CASSRDRGYEQYF. CDR3 DNA: TGTGCCAGCAGCAGGGACCGTGGATACGAGCAGTACTTC. The full variable domain, rest sourced from reference TRBV2 and TRBJ2-7, is EPEVTQTPSHQVTQMGQEVILRCVPISNHLYFYWYRQILGQKVEFLVSFYNNEISEKSEIFDDQFSVERPDGSNFTLKIRSTKLEDSAMYFCASSRDRGYEQYFGPGTRLTVT.

The chain joins TRBV28 to TRBJ1-1; D is uncertain. Trimming removed 3 bases from V and 1 base from J, with 12 bases in between. This CDR3 contains 15 residues. The V gene's germline CDR1 is MDHEN and CDR2 SYDVKM. The CDR3 coding sequence is TGTGCCAGCAGTTTGAGACTGACTTGGAACACTGAAGCTTTCTTT. Amino acid sequence: CASSLRLTWNTEAFF.

As DNA, the CDR3 is TGTGCCAGCAGTTTAACAGGGGCCCTGAACACTGAAGCTTTCTTT. This codes for CASSLTGALNTEAFF. This rearrangement joins TRBV28 to TRBJ1-1; TRBD1 aligns across 7 bases. The germline V gene encodes CDR1 MDHEN and CDR2 SYDVKM. Trimming took 2 bases from V and 0 from J; bases not matched to a gene: 3. The CDR3 consists of 15 residues. Drawing the rest from reference TRBV28 and TRBJ1-1, the complete variable domain is DVKVTQSSRYLVKRTGEKVFLECVQDMDHENMFWYRQDPGLGLRLIYFSYDVKMKEKGDIPEGYSVSREKKERFSLILESASTNQTSMYLCASSLTGALNTEAFFGQGTRLTVV.

V is TRBV18 and J is TRBJ1-1; TRBD1 aligns across 10 bases. CDR1 and CDR2 (germline): KGHSH, LQKENI. Losses at the gene ends were 1 base for V and 7 bases for J; bases not matched to a gene: 12. CDR3 length equals 17 residues. This CDR3 is CASSPLYGQGGQVEAFF. In nucleotides, the CDR3 is TGTGCCAGCTCACCACTTTACGGACAGGGGGGCCAAGTTGAAGCTTTCTTT.

The chain combines TRBV19 with TRBJ2-1; TRBD2 matches 11 bases. CDR1 LNHDA and CDR2 SQIVND come from the germline V gene (reference sequence). V gave up 4 bases and J gave up 7 bases; unmatched junction bases: 6. The CDR3 consists of 15 residues. The CDR3 protein is CASSTFSGRGNEQFF. In nucleotides, the CDR3 is TGTGCCAGTAGTACATTTAGCGGGAGGGGAAATGAGCAGTTCTTC.